This TCR beta chain was recorded in a study of T cells in Graves' hyperthyroidism and ophthalmopathy. Findings and limits, study-wide: Blood also contained most expanded thyroid clonotypes above 0.001. Before onset, by a median of around 6.1 months, the model predicted ophthalmopathy.

Patients were excluded for uncontrolled infection, other autoimmune disease, pregnancy or lactation. Used for diagnoses were clinical symptoms, serum thyroxine and TRAb, thyroid ultrasound and orbital computed tomography. Worth noting for this clonotype: The antigen remains unidentified.

Authors of the study amplified TCR beta CDR3 regions from RNA transcripts. First-round RT-PCR of the TCR CDR3 relied on the HTBI primer set. TCRdb processed the multiplex PCR reads anew with MiXCR; each CDR3 protein has one entry. Among about 350,000 distinct CDR3 sequences, about 15% were seen once, and the ten largest hold roughly 25%. The V end was cut by 1 base, the J end by 4 bases, with 11 bases between. This CDR3 comprises 15 residues. Germline V lookup: CDR1 LGHNA, CDR2 YSLEER. The sample taken for sequencing was blood. This TCR was sampled from a woman aged 25 to 39 with Graves' hyperthyroidism. The chain carries TRBV4-3 and TRBJ1-3; D is undetermined. The CDR3 DNA is TGCGCCAGCAGCCAAGGTACGGGCCAAGGAAACACCATATATTTT. This translates into CASSQGTGQGNTIYF.